The entry below gives a single TCR beta chain sequence along with its context. The time point denotes: peripheral blood 6 weeks after treatment start. Samples spanned pretreatment and treatment, with 1 to 8 time points per patient. The method was immunoSEQ multiplex PCR; TCRdb's version includes in-frame clones alone and lacks a portion of them. Here the sample spans 20,000 to 25,000 clones, around 90% being singletons. The sample is drawn from a study of PD-L1 blockade in urothelial cancer. V lost 0 bases to trimming and J lost 8 bases, with 8 bases between them. This CDR3 contains 13 residues. Germline CDR1 and CDR2: MGHRA and YSYEKL.

The material sequenced was PBMCs, taken around atezolizumab (anti-PD-L1) treatment. The clonotype comes from a woman aged 60-70 years with urothelial cancer. J is TRBJ1-5 and V is TRBV4-1; no clear D. CDR3 DNA sequence: TGCGCCAGCAGCCAAGATACTGAGGAGCCCCAGCATTTT. It translates to CASSQDTEEPQHF.